The rows below give T cell receptor beta chains drawn from one sample of a study of chemoradiotherapy in HPV16-positive cancers. Repertoires were generated with immunoSEQ multiplex PCR, while TCRdb's copy carries only in-frame clones and drops some. Here the sample spans about 1,900 clones, 89% being singletons. The source material was tumor tissue, sampled from a patient who underwent chemoradiotherapy. The receptors here all came from a human donor with HPV-associated anogenital cancer. The CDR3 runs from the conserved cysteine through the conserved F or W. The D gene is left open where the match is weak.

d_gene: NA; v_gene: TRBV6-5; j_gene: TRBJ2-1; CDR3aa: CASTSRSPYNEQFF
d_gene: NA; v_gene: TRBV4-3; j_gene: TRBJ2-7; CDR3aa: CASSQVSSAYEQYF
d_gene: TRBD2; v_gene: TRBV10-1; j_gene: TRBJ2-3; CDR3aa: CASSESPSGVQDTQYF
d_gene: TRBD1; v_gene: TRBV4-1; j_gene: TRBJ2-5; CDR3aa: CASSQGGLGRGRETQYF
d_gene: TRBD2; v_gene: TRBV11-3; j_gene: TRBJ2-1; CDR3aa: CASSSGGSGAYNEQFF
d_gene: NA; v_gene: TRBV19; j_gene: TRBJ1-1; CDR3aa: CASSQWLNTEAFF
d_gene: NA; v_gene: TRBV10-2; j_gene: TRBJ2-2; CDR3aa: CASETGAGELFF
d_gene: TRBD1; v_gene: TRBV15; j_gene: TRBJ1-1; CDR3aa: CATSRDGTGFGPFF
d_gene: TRBD1; v_gene: TRBV7-2; j_gene: TRBJ1-1; CDR3aa: CASSLATGDTKAFF
d_gene: NA; v_gene: TRBV5-4; j_gene: TRBJ2-5; CDR3aa: CASSLAGAQETQYF
d_gene: NA; v_gene: TRBV11-3; j_gene: TRBJ1-1; CDR3aa: CASSLFGATNTEAFF
d_gene: TRBD1; v_gene: TRBV29-1; j_gene: TRBJ1-2; CDR3aa: CSVGTGYGSNYGYTF
d_gene: NA; v_gene: TRBV7-9; j_gene: TRBJ2-1; CDR3aa: CASRTPSVTSYNEQFF
d_gene: NA; v_gene: TRBV5-8; j_gene: TRBJ1-1; CDR3aa: CASSRPDTSWHTEAFF
d_gene: TRBD1; v_gene: TRBV6-6; j_gene: TRBJ1-2; CDR3aa: CASQGTASYGYTF
d_gene: TRBD1; v_gene: TRBV19; j_gene: TRBJ1-2; CDR3aa: CATQGQNSYGYTF
d_gene: NA; v_gene: TRBV10-2; j_gene: TRBJ1-2; CDR3aa: CASSFSKGWSYGYTF
d_gene: NA; v_gene: TRBV20-1; j_gene: TRBJ1-1; CDR3aa: CSVSDGTEAFF
d_gene: NA; v_gene: TRBV7-9; j_gene: TRBJ2-1; CDR3aa: CASSLVRVQGVDEQFF
d_gene: TRBD2; v_gene: TRBV30; j_gene: TRBJ2-2; CDR3aa: CAWTPSGGQDHGELFF
d_gene: TRBD2; v_gene: TRBV5-1; j_gene: TRBJ2-1; CDR3aa: CASSWAGDGQQFF
d_gene: TRBD2; v_gene: TRBV9; j_gene: TRBJ2-1; CDR3aa: CASSVRGTSGGAWEQFF
d_gene: NA; v_gene: TRBV5-1; j_gene: TRBJ1-3; CDR3aa: CASSAGSSGNTIYF
d_gene: TRBD1; v_gene: TRBV18; j_gene: TRBJ1-2; CDR3aa: CASSQGTGTYGYTF
d_gene: NA; v_gene: TRBV28; j_gene: TRBJ2-2; CDR3aa: CASSLRGTGELFF
d_gene: NA; v_gene: TRBV4-3; j_gene: TRBJ2-1; CDR3aa: CASSQDRAYNEQFF
d_gene: TRBD2; v_gene: TRBV27; j_gene: TRBJ2-3; CDR3aa: CASRRREGSTDTQYF
d_gene: TRBD1; v_gene: TRBV5-1; j_gene: TRBJ2-7; CDR3aa: CASSLTGQGESSEQYF
d_gene: NA; v_gene: TRBV5-1; j_gene: TRBJ1-3; CDR3aa: CASSLYRDRDSGNTIYF
d_gene: NA; v_gene: TRBV7-2; j_gene: TRBJ2-5; CDR3aa: CASSLGGSSRGTQYF
d_gene: TRBD2; v_gene: TRBV5-4; j_gene: TRBJ2-1; CDR3aa: CASSPQTSGGEQFF
d_gene: TRBD1; v_gene: TRBV7-2; j_gene: TRBJ1-2; CDR3aa: CASSLARQGQGYGYTF
d_gene: TRBD1; v_gene: TRBV19; j_gene: TRBJ1-2; CDR3aa: CASSLDRGSPGYGYTF
d_gene: NA; v_gene: TRBV19; j_gene: TRBJ1-1; CDR3aa: CASKHMNTEAFF
d_gene: NA; v_gene: TRBV6-1; j_gene: TRBJ1-4; CDR3aa: CASSDGGASEKLFF
d_gene: NA; v_gene: TRBV5-1; j_gene: TRBJ2-3; CDR3aa: CASSFNEDTQYF
d_gene: TRBD2; v_gene: TRBV4-2; j_gene: TRBJ2-3; CDR3aa: CASSQDLSGGADTQYF
d_gene: TRBD1; v_gene: TRBV9; j_gene: TRBJ2-7; CDR3aa: CASSGQGAYEQYF
d_gene: NA; v_gene: TRBV7-3; j_gene: TRBJ1-1; CDR3aa: CASRQTMNTEAFF
d_gene: NA; v_gene: TRBV7-9; j_gene: TRBJ2-1; CDR3aa: CASSLAAGYNEQFF
d_gene: NA; v_gene: TRBV28; j_gene: TRBJ2-7; CDR3aa: CASSGLGGHSYEQYF
d_gene: TRBD1; v_gene: TRBV30; j_gene: TRBJ1-4; CDR3aa: CAWSRGDRRAEKLFF
d_gene: TRBD1; v_gene: TRBV30; j_gene: TRBJ1-2; CDR3aa: CALDRPGTGGRYGYTF
d_gene: NA; v_gene: TRBV7-2; j_gene: TRBJ1-1; CDR3aa: CASSSGLGGNTEAFF
d_gene: NA; v_gene: TRBV4-3; j_gene: TRBJ2-5; CDR3aa: CASSQDFQETQYF
d_gene: NA; v_gene: TRBV4-1; j_gene: TRBJ1-3; CDR3aa: CASSQDPATHSGNTIYF